The TCR beta chain described here comes from a study of cytomegalovirus exposure and HLA in healthy donors. Study findings and constraints: In a later analysis, TCR beta V- and J-gene trimming showed a link to a missense DCLRE1C variant. In vitro checks showed that a few CMV-associated chains really do target CMV antigens.

PCR used 60 Vbeta primers and 13 Jbeta primers. Profiling relied on immunoSEQ multiplex PCR, and the TCRdb table lists in-frame clones only, not all of them. The sample yields 150,000 to 200,000 clones, around 85% seen once. A word on this clone: Its antigen is still unknown.

This CDR3 is 14 amino acids long. Trimming cost V 0 bases and J 2 bases, with 7 bases left between them. CDR1 is SGHDT and CDR2 is YYEEEE in the germline V gene. Material for sequencing was PBMCs. The source is a man aged 50 to 60 in good health and CMV-seropositive. The chain is built from TRBV5-6 and TRBJ2-3; perhaps TRBD1 as D (5 bases). The CDR3 loop is CASSLEGPTDTQYF. The CDR3, as DNA: TGTGCCAGCAGCTTGGAGGGGCCCACAGATACGCAGTATTTT.